The next 23 T cell receptor beta chains were all read from a single sample in a study of blood T cell repertoires in COVID-19. Clones were read by immunoSEQ multiplex PCR, and TCRdb kept only the in-frame ones, dropping some. The repertoire holds hundreds of thousands of clones, with about 90% as singletons. Sequencing used peripheral blood. The receptors were sampled from a woman aged 25 to 39 with COVID-19, enrolled during active disease.

To note about this clone: Other DNA sequences in this specimen translate into the identical CDR3. The chain links TRBV6-5 to TRBJ2-2; D gene uncertain. V shed 6 bases and J shed 5 bases, with 7 bases lying between them. The CDR3 covers 12 residues. In germline, CDR1 is MNHEY, CDR2 SVGAGI. The CDR3 DNA reads TGTGCCAGCAGCCCCGGGACCGGGGAGCTGTTTTTT. Its protein is CASSPGTGELFF.

DNA of the CDR3: TGTGCCAGCAGTGGGGACAGGGCGTACCAGCCCCAGCATTTT. Translation: CASSGDRAYQPQHF. The chain has TRBV2 and TRBJ1-5, with 9 bases matching TRBD1. The CDR3 sequence is 14 residues long. Looked up from germline, CDR1 is SNHLY and CDR2 is FYNNEI. The ends lost 4 bases at V and 7 bases at J; junction bases unmatched: 5. The entire variable domain, with the rest obtained from reference TRBV2 and TRBJ1-5, is as follows: EPEVTQTPSHQVTQMGQEVILRCVPISNHLYFYWYRQILGQKVEFLVSFYNNEISEKSEIFDDQFSVERPDGSNFTLKIRSTKLEDSAMYFCASSGDRAYQPQHFGDGTRLSIL.

The rearrangement links TRBV5-4 to TRBJ2-3; TRBD2 matches 15 bases. The CDR3 contains 20 residues. Germline values: CDR1 SGHNT, CDR2 YYREEE (reference sequence). The junction had 15 bases not matched to a gene; V was cut back by 4 bases and J by 3 bases. CDR3 nucleotide sequence: TGTGCCAGCAGCGAACCAGGTTTGGGACTAGCGGGGGGATCTACAGATACGCAGTATTTT. Translated: CASSEPGLGLAGGSTDTQYF.

The chain joins TRBV21-1 to TRBJ1-4; no DNA check was done on the table's D call, TRBD1. TRBV21-1 is assigned pseudogene status. The CDR3 totals 17 residues. The CDR3 protein is CASSPLWAGQDRGELFF. The CDR3 DNA reads as TGTGCCAGCAGCCCTCTCTGGGCAGGACAGGATAGAGGGGAACTGTTTTTT.

The chain is built from TRBV5-1 and TRBJ1-5, with 11 bases matching TRBD1. Germline lookup yields CDR1 SGHRS and CDR2 YFSETQ. This CDR3 has 17 residues. V was clipped by 0 bases and J by 4 bases; unmatched bases: 6. DNA for the CDR3: TGCGCCAGCAGCTTGGGATTGGGACAGGGGGGTAATCAGCCCCAGCATTTT. It yields the protein CASSLGLGQGGNQPQHF.

The genes are TRBV29-1 and TRBJ1-1, with D perhaps TRBD1 (5 bases). Per the germline V gene, CDR1 is SQVTM and CDR2 is ANQGSEA. CDR3 length equals 13 residues. The V end was cut by 5 bases, the J end by 0 bases, with 10 bases between. CDR3 protein: CSVKGRMNTEAFF. The CDR3 DNA reads TGCAGCGTTAAGGGGCGCATGAACACTGAAGCTTTCTTT.

The chain combines TRBV6-2 or TRBV6-3 with TRBJ2-7; 9 positions agree with TRBD1. This CDR3 has 14 residues. With V trimmed by 2 bases and J by 2 bases, 1 base remained unmatched. CDR1 is MNHEY and CDR2 is SVGEGT in the germline V gene. CDR3 protein: CASSYGQGTYEQYF. In nucleotides, the CDR3 is TGTGCCAGCAGTTACGGACAGGGGACCTACGAGCAGTACTTC.

The CDR3 coding sequence is TGTGCCAGCTCATTGGGGGGAACCTACGAGCAGTACGTC. The encoded protein is CASSLGGTYEQYV. This rearrangement joins TRBV3-1 (or the pseudogene TRBV3-2) to TRBJ2-7; a weak D match, TRBD2 (6 bases). V dropped 8 bases and J dropped 2 bases, with 13 bases sitting between them. Germline V gene sequence: CDR1 LGHDT, CDR2 YNNKEL (reference sequence). The CDR3 contains 13 residues.

This clone was observed once. V is TRBV4-3 and J is TRBJ2-3; possibly TRBD2 for D (5 bases). The CDR3 is 15 residues long. CDR1 and CDR2 (germline): LGHNA, YSLEER. The V and J ends lost 2 bases and 2 bases respectively, with 11 bases between them. CDR3 sequence: CASSQQSGYTDTQYF. CDR3 in DNA: TGCGCCAGCAGCCAACAAAGCGGATACACAGATACGCAGTATTTT.

Of note for this clone: The same CDR3 also results from other DNA sequences found in this sample. This chain joins TRBV19 and TRBJ2-1; unclear D gene. The germline CDR1 and CDR2 sequences are LNHDA and SQIVND (reference sequence). The V gene lost 3 bases and the J gene lost 6 bases, with 9 bases spanning the gap. There are 13 residues in the CDR3. The CDR3 bases are TGTGCCAGTAGTATTGGGCAGTTCAATGAGCAGTTCTTC. This codes for CASSIGQFNEQFF.

This clone showed up just once. This rearrangement joins TRBV5-1 to TRBJ2-1, with a weak D call TRBD1 (5 bases). In germline, CDR1 is SGHRS, CDR2 YFSETQ. The CDR3 extends over 13 amino acids. The V gene lost 4 bases and the J gene lost 12 bases, with 17 bases spanning the gap. The CDR3 sequence: CASSVDVGVPQFF. DNA of the CDR3: TGCGCCAGCAGCGTTGACGTAGGGGTGCCGCAGTTCTTC.

The rearrangement joins TRBV5-5 to TRBJ2-3; 10 bases fit TRBD2. Germline values: CDR1 SGHKS, CDR2 YYEKEE (reference sequence). The CDR3 consists of 16 residues. Germline trimming cut 5 bases from V and 1 base from J; bases unmatched to any gene: 7. The CDR3 here is CASSYLAGERTDTQYF. CDR3 bases: TGTGCCAGCAGTTACCTAGCGGGGGAGCGCACAGATACGCAGTATTTT.

The J gene is TRBJ1-1, the V gene TRBV7-9; D not certain. The CDR3 extends over 13 amino acids. In germline, CDR1 is SEHNR, CDR2 FQNEAQ (reference sequence). Trimming removed 0 bases from V and 8 bases from J, with 10 bases in between. The CDR3 DNA sequence: TGTGCCAGCAGCTTAGCAGGACTTAGAGAAGCTTTCTTT. The encoded protein is CASSLAGLREAFF.

This clone was found once. CDR3 region: CASSSSGTGLYGYTF. The CDR3 nucleotides read TGTGCCAGCAGCAGCTCCGGGACAGGGCTCTATGGCTACACCTTC. This chain joins TRBV5-8 and TRBJ1-2; TRBD1 aligns across 9 bases. In germline, CDR1 is SGHTS, CDR2 YDEGEE. The CDR3 length is 15 residues. J lost 4 bases, V lost 4 bases, and 8 bases had no gene match.

V is TRBV6-6 and J is TRBJ2-1, with 11 bases identical to TRBD2. Trimming removed 5 bases from V and 3 bases from J; junction bases left unmatched: 3. The germline gives CDR1 MNHNY, CDR2 SVGAGI (reference sequence). The CDR3 is made up of 15 amino acids. The CDR3 DNA reads TGTGCCAGCAGTGGGACTAGCGGAGTCTACAATGAGCAGTTCTTC. Amino acid sequence: CASSGTSGVYNEQFF.

This chain uses TRBV25-1 with TRBJ1-1, with D uncertain. Germline-derived CDR1 and CDR2 are MGHDK and SYGVNS. The V end lost 6 bases, the J end lost 0 bases, and 20 bases lay between the germline ends. The CDR3 is 17 amino acids. The CDR3 DNA is TGTGCCAGCAGGGGGAAAATGGAGGGCCCCATGAACACTGAAGCTTTCTTT. It yields the protein CASRGKMEGPMNTEAFF.

This rearrangement joins TRBV11-2 to TRBJ2-1; 10 bases map to TRBD2. The germline V gene has CDR1 SGHAT and CDR2 FQNNGV. V lost 5 bases to trimming and J lost 9 bases; unmatched junction nucleotides: 4. The CDR3 loop spans 13 amino acids. The CDR3 DNA follows: TGTGCCAGCAGCACCGGACTAGCGGTTGAGCAGTTCTTC. Protein sequence: CASSTGLAVEQFF.

This sequence joins TRBV20-1 and TRBJ2-3; 9 nucleotides align to TRBD2. Germline V gene sequence: CDR1 DFQATT, CDR2 SNEGSKA (reference sequence). With 3 bases clipped from V and 0 bases from J, the junction kept 4 bases outside the gene matches. The CDR3 spans 15 residues. CDR3 coding DNA: TGCAGTGCTAGTGTAGCGGGGGATAGCACAGATACGCAGTATTTT. Amino acid sequence: CSASVAGDSTDTQYF.

The V gene is TRBV3-1 (or the pseudogene TRBV3-2), the J gene TRBJ2-5; a possible D gene is TRBD1 (6 bases). The germline V gene has CDR1 LGHDT and CDR2 YNNKEL (reference sequence). V gave up 3 bases and J gave up 5 bases, with 13 bases separating them. The CDR3 covers 14 residues. CDR3 nucleotides: TGTGCCAGCAGCCAGGGGGCAGGGACCGAGACCCAGTACTTC. As protein: CASSQGAGTETQYF.

This chain uses TRBV6-2 or TRBV6-3 with TRBJ1-1; TRBD1 aligns across 8 bases. Germline trimming cut 5 bases from V and 5 bases from J; bases unmatched to any gene: 7. The germline CDR1 and CDR2 sequences are MNHEY and SVGEGT. The CDR3 is 14 amino acids. Here the CDR3 DNA reads TGTGCCAGCAGTCGAGGACAGGGAGGTACTGAAGCTTTCTTT. This translates into CASSRGQGGTEAFF.

This sequence joins TRBV2 and TRBJ1-5; 9 bases line up with TRBD1. The CDR3 has 13 amino acids. The ends lost 4 bases at V and 6 bases at J; junction bases unmatched: 1. CDR1 and CDR2 (germline): SNHLY, FYNNEI. CDR3 in DNA: TGTGCCAGCAGTGGACAGGGGGGTCAGCCCCAGCATTTT. It yields the protein CASSGQGGQPQHF.

V gene TRBV19 combines with J gene TRBJ1-1; 9 bases align to TRBD1. Per germline, CDR1 LNHDA and CDR2 SQIVND (reference sequence). V was pared by 3 bases and J by 4 bases, with 9 bases of the junction left unmatched. CDR3 length: 16 amino acids. CDR3 protein: CASSIPTGGGITEAFF. CDR3 in DNA: TGTGCCAGTAGTATCCCCACAGGGGGCGGAATCACTGAAGCTTTCTTT.

V usage is TRBV7-9 and J usage is TRBJ2-7; D is unresolved. The V gene lost 4 bases and the J gene lost 6 bases, with 16 bases spanning the gap. The CDR3 has 14 residues. CDR1 and CDR2 from the germline V gene are SEHNR and FQNEAQ (reference sequence). CDR3: CASSSQLALGEQYV. The CDR3 region has the DNA TGTGCCAGCAGCTCCCAATTAGCCCTCGGCGAGCAGTACGTC.